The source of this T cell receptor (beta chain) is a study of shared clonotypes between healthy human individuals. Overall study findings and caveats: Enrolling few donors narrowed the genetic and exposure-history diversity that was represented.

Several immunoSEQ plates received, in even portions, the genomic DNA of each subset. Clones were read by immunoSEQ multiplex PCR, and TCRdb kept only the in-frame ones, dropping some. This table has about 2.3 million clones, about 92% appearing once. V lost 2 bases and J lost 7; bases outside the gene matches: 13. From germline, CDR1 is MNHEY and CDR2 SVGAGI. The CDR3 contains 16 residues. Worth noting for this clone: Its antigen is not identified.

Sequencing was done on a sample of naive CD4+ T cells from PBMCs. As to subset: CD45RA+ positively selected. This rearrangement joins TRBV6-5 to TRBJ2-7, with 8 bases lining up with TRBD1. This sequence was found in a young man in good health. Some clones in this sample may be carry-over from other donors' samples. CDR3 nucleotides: TGTGCCAGCAGTTACGGTGGAAGGGACAGGTTTGGAGAGCAGTACTTC. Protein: CASSYGGRDRFGEQYF.